The entry that follows covers one T cell receptor beta chain sequence. The antigen it recognizes is unknown. No clone much larger than this one lies a single base away; base qualities are absent. Taken from cysteine to phenylalanine, the CDR3 has 16 residues. This entry keeps only the CDR3 DNA: 48 bases, framed from base 1. Here V drops 1 base and J drops 9 bases, and the junction holds 9 bases not matched to any gene. CDR1 and CDR2, per the germline V gene (reference sequence), are PRHDT and FYEKMQ. The data were taken from a study of control samples from healthy donors and cancer patients (dated by TCRdb to 2018 to 2020). Libraries were prepared through the immunoSEQ multiplex PCR assay. Held by TCRdb, this immuneACCESS table contains in-frame sequences only and omits some clones. Under half of the omission traces to an unresolved V gene where checked; the cause of the rest is unknown. The sample yields about 130,000 clones; around nine tenths were counted once. Approximately 2.7% of the sample is held by the ten biggest clonotypes.

The sequence joins TRBV13 to TRBJ1-6, and 7 junction bases match TRBD1. This TCR came from a man between 18 and 29 years old in good health. Input material: blood. The CDR3 corresponds to CASSLEAGGSSSPLHF. The nucleotides read TGTGCCAGCAGCTTAGAGGCAGGGGGTTCAAGTTCACCCCTCCACTTT.